One sample yielded the 17 T cell receptor beta chains listed below, sequenced in a study of regulatory T cells in long-lasting Graves disease. In building TCR beta libraries, iRepertoire HTBI primers were used together with Arm-PCR of CDR3 regions. MiXCR was run by TCRdb on the multiplex PCR reads, yielding one entry per CDR3 protein. The sample consists of a few hundred thousand distinct CDR3 sequences, roughly 23% of them appearing once. Specified time point: persistent/refractory GD, antithyroid drugs over 5 years with positive TRAb. Extracted RNA from PBMCs served as the source of the TCR library. This specimen was peripheral blood mononuclear cells (PBMCs), taken when the disease was refractory, from a patient treated with antithyroid drugs. The receptor set was obtained from a female donor with Graves disease.

This clonotype has at least ten counts. The rearrangement links TRBV28 to TRBJ1-1; 8 bases fit TRBD1. The CDR3 covers 16 residues. Germline V gene sequence: CDR1 MDHEN, CDR2 SYDVKM. V shed 10 bases and J 1 base; nucleotides not matched to a gene: 14. The CDR3 sequence: CAITITGGRRNTEAFF. The CDR3 DNA sequence: TGTGCCATTACGATTACAGGGGGTAGGAGGAACACTGAAGCTTTCTTT.

In this sample, this clonotype turned up once. The chain has TRBV7-9 and TRBJ2-3, with 10 positions matching TRBD1. The CDR3 sequence is 16 residues long. Germline V lookup: CDR1 SEHNR, CDR2 FQNEAQ (reference sequence). V lost 5 bases and J lost 5; bases outside the gene matches: 10. The CDR3 region is CASSRDRGGPGDTQYF. Written as DNA, the CDR3 is TGTGCCAGCAGCCGGGACAGGGGAGGTCCCGGAGATACGCAGTATTTT.

A remark on this clonotype: A read error is possible here, since a much larger clone lies one base away. The missing conserved phenylalanine or tryptophan at the end of this CDR3 makes a read error likely. J is TRBJ1-6 and V is TRBV27; 7 bases align to TRBD1. The CDR3 consists of 15 residues. Germline V gene data show CDR1 as MNHEY and CDR2 as SMNVEV (reference sequence). The junction had 14 bases not matched to a gene; V was cut back by 8 bases and J by 10 bases. CDR3 nucleotide sequence: TGTGCCAGCCCTATGACAGGGACAGTTAACTCACCCCTCCACTCT. Translation: CASPMTGTVNSPLHS.

This rearrangement joins TRBV7-3 to TRBJ2-3, with D possibly called TRBD1 or TRBD2 (6 bases each). The CDR3 sequence is 18 residues long. V was trimmed by 5 bases and J by 2 bases, leaving 23 bases between them. Per germline, CDR1 SGHTA and CDR2 FQGTGA. CDR3 residues: CASSEFSGRRGNTDTQYF. The DNA of the CDR3 is TGTGCCAGCAGCGAATTTAGCGGCAGGAGGGGGAACACAGATACGCAGTATTTT.

V usage is TRBV19 and J usage is TRBJ1-5; D remains unclear. Germline V gene lookup returns CDR1 LNHDA and CDR2 SQIVND (reference sequence). The V end was cut by 10 bases, the J end by 5 bases, with 18 bases between. The CDR3 covers 14 residues. The CDR3 loop reads CATKGPKLDQPQHF. CDR3 bases: TGTGCCACCAAAGGACCGAAGTTAGATCAGCCCCAGCATTTT.

This clonotype was seen only a few times. This chain links TRBV28 with TRBJ2-7; no reliable D call. V dropped 6 bases and J dropped 6 bases, with 15 bases sitting between them. The CDR3 has 13 residues. Germline CDR1 MDHEN, CDR2 SYDVKM. The CDR3 sequence is CASSPDPPSEQYF. The CDR3 nucleotides are TGTGCCAGCAGCCCGGACCCTCCGAGCGAGCAGTACTTC.

The chain is built from TRBV19 and TRBJ2-2; TRBD2 matches 7 bases. CDR1 and CDR2 from the germline V gene are LNHDA and SQIVND (reference sequence). The CDR3 has 15 amino acids. Trimming cost V 8 bases and J 2 bases; bases outside gene matches: 8. CDR3 in amino acids: CASRSRGVNTGELFF. In DNA, the CDR3 is TGTGCCAGTCGATCCCGGGGGGTCAACACCGGGGAGCTGTTTTTT.

As for this clonotype: Compared with germline, one end of the junction differs, possibly owing to a read error. The CDR3 here is CASSATAGF. The CDR3 nucleotides read TGTGCCAGTAGTGCTACCGCCGGCTTC. The chain links TRBV19 to TRBJ2-4; D is unresolved. CDR3 length: 9 amino acids. Germline CDR1 reads LNHDA; CDR2 reads SQIVND (reference sequence).

This clonotype came up a few times. The chain uses TRBV7-3 and TRBJ2-6, with TRBD1 as a possible D gene (5 bases). Trimming shortened V by 5 bases and J by 0 bases, and 11 bases separated the two germline ends. CDR1 is SGHTA and CDR2 is FQGTGA in the germline V gene. The CDR3 is 16 residues long. This chain's CDR3 is CASSQGEGSGANVLTF. The CDR3 region has the DNA TGTGCCAGCAGCCAAGGGGAAGGCTCTGGGGCCAACGTCCTGACTTTC.

The chain links TRBV3-1 to TRBJ1-2, with unresolved D. The CDR3 has 15 residues. Trimming took off 2 bases at V and 6 bases at J, with 16 bases between the two ends. Germline V gene sequence: CDR1 LGHDT, CDR2 YNNKEL (reference sequence). Written as DNA, the CDR3 is TGTGCCAGCAGCCAAACCGAGCGGCAGAGCCATGGCTACACCTTC. Protein: CASSQTERQSHGYTF.

This clonotype appeared many times. V usage is TRBV3-1 and J usage is TRBJ1-6, with D uncertain. This CDR3 region has 13 residues. Germline loops: CDR1 LGHDT, CDR2 YNNKEL (reference sequence). V shed 0 bases and J shed 11 bases, with 8 bases lying between them. This CDR3 is CASSQDLGPPLHF. CDR3 DNA sequence: TGTGCCAGCAGCCAAGATCTAGGTCCACCCCTCCACTTT.

The table lists this clonotype with many counts. The chain uses TRBV28 and TRBJ2-7, with D hard to call. CDR1 is MDHEN and CDR2 is SYDVKM in the germline V gene. The CDR3 totals 14 residues. V was clipped by 5 bases and J by 2 bases, with 13 bases between them. This CDR3 reads CASSARMAAYEQYF. CDR3 DNA sequence: TGTGCCAGCAGTGCCCGAATGGCGGCCTACGAGCAGTACTTC.

The chain carries TRBV5-1 and TRBJ2-7, with D hard to call. Germline V lookup: CDR1 SGHRS, CDR2 YFSETQ. V gave up 0 bases and J gave up 5 bases, with 18 bases separating them. This CDR3 is 16 amino acids long. The CDR3 loop is CASSLGVGIRNHEQYF. The CDR3 DNA is TGCGCCAGCAGCTTGGGGGTAGGGATACGGAACCACGAGCAGTACTTC.

This clonotype was counted between two and nine times. V usage is TRBV19 and J usage is TRBJ2-7; 8 bases align to TRBD1. V lost 5 bases and J lost 7; bases outside the gene matches: 16. Germline lookup yields CDR1 LNHDA and CDR2 SQIVND (reference sequence). The CDR3 spans 16 residues. CDR3 sequence: CASSPDTGQGVGEQYF. DNA for the CDR3: TGTGCCAGTAGTCCCGATACCGGACAGGGCGTAGGTGAGCAGTACTTC.

This clonotype was found many times. The V and J genes are TRBV10-3 and TRBJ2-5; no reliable D call. V was clipped by 2 bases and J by 5 bases, with 9 bases between them. This CDR3 has 13 residues. Germline CDR1 is ENHRY and CDR2 is SYGVKD. DNA of the CDR3: TGTGCCATCAGTGAGCGGTCTGGGGAGACCCAGTACTTC. Its translation: CAISERSGETQYF.

The chain combines TRBV19 with TRBJ2-2, with D possibly TRBD2 on 5 matching bases. V was cut by 3 bases and J by 7 bases, with 12 bases left in between. CDR1 LNHDA and CDR2 SQIVND come from the germline V gene (reference sequence). The CDR3 is made up of 14 amino acids. CDR3 bases: TGTGCCAGTAGTATTGGACGGGAAAGCGGGGAGCTGTTTTTT. It codes for CASSIGRESGELFF.

This clonotype was counted many times. This chain joins TRBV12-3 or TRBV12-4 and TRBJ1-6; 11 bases agree with TRBD1. CDR3 length: 14 residues. V trimming: 5 bases; J trimming: 9 bases; junction bases outside the gene matches: 3. Written as DNA, the CDR3 is TGTGCCAGCAGTCAAGGACAGGGGGCTTCACCCCTCCACTTT. It encodes CASSQGQGASPLHF.